The T cell receptor beta chain described here comes from a study of identical twins. Study conclusions and caveats: In beta out-of-frame sequences, the excess sharing between twins was weaker. Cord blood's abundant beta clonotypes had fewer insertions, unlike memory repertoires.

After template switching added a universal primer site, the resulting cDNA carried unique molecular identifiers. TCRdb redid the calling of the 5' RACE reads with MiXCR, one entry per CDR3 protein. The sample lists some 630,000 distinct CDR3 sequences; roughly 6.6% were seen once. This CDR3 spans 15 amino acids. V lost 6 bases and J lost 11, with 22 bases in between. CDR1 is MNHNS and CDR2 is SASEGT in the germline V gene. Worth noting for this clonotype: Its specificity is not known.

These same records also appear under a second study, on yellow fever vaccine responses in identical twins.

Input material: PBMCs. The chain combines TRBV6-1 with TRBJ1-4; D call uncertain. This sequence originates from a woman under 30 in good health. Here the CDR3 DNA reads TGTGCCAGCAGACGCGACCGGGGAGGCCTGTGGAAACTGTTTTTT. Residues: CASRRDRGGLWKLFF.